The T cell receptor (beta chain) described here comes from a study of blood T cell repertoires in COVID-19. Clones were read by immunoSEQ multiplex PCR, and TCRdb kept only the in-frame ones, dropping some. The repertoire has about 220,000 clones, 80% to 90% of them found once; the top ten carry approximately 3.8%. CDR1 is LNHDA, CDR2 SQIVND, per germline (reference sequence). The CDR3 sequence is 15 residues long. Trimming left V 4 bases short and J 0 bases short, with 13 bases between. What was sequenced was PBMCs or T cells enriched from blood (not recorded which). The source is a woman aged 18 to 35 in a cohort exposed to, infected with or recovered from COVID-19 (not recorded which). The chain employs TRBV19 and TRBJ2-7; D might be TRBD2 (6 bases). CDR3 DNA sequence: TGTGCCAGTAGTAGACGGGACGGGAGCTCCTACGAGCAGTACTTC. Protein product: CASSRRDGSSYEQYF.